This T cell receptor beta chain emerged from a study of T cell repertoires in cytomegalovirus infection. Looked up from germline, CDR1 is ENHRY and CDR2 is SYGVKD. Deletions cut 6 bases from V and 0 bases from J, with 8 bases between. CDR3 length: 13 amino acids. TCRdb reanalysed the reads using MiXCR and keeps one entry per CDR3 protein. The sample lists some 700,000 distinct CDR3 sequences; less than 40% were seen once. This clonotype has more than one count but fewer than ten. Antigen specificity is unknown. General observations from the study: CMV-specific TCR beta clonotypes restricted by HLA-C dominated the ex vivo response.

The clonotype originates from a human donor in good health (CMV status not recorded). Some clones in this sample may be carry-over from other donors' samples. This chain connects TRBV10-3 to TRBJ1-1; D gene ambiguous. Sample: PBMCs. The CDR3 sequence: CAIRKVMNTEAFF. Written as DNA, the CDR3 is TGTGCCATCAGAAAAGTCATGAACACTGAAGCTTTCTTT.